These T cell receptor beta chains were read from a single sample in a study of CD4 T cells in relation to SARS-CoV-2 and coronaviruses. Sequenced by immunoSEQ multiplex PCR; TCRdb stores in-frame clones only, minus some. The repertoire holds 68,000 or so clones, approximately 93% seen once, with approximately 0.21% in the top ten. Sequenced sample: naive CD4+ T cells from PBMCs. Receptors were obtained from a human donor in good health. CDR3s leave out the opening cysteine and the closing phenylalanine or tryptophan. The D gene is left open where the match is weak. Clone size is not always given. Where it is, it says once, few, many or a class for expanded clones.

>13|.|TRBJ2-2|TRBV7-7|.
ASSLAYSDTGELF
>10|.|TRBJ2-7|TRBV19|once
ASSQLGYEQY
>12|.|TRBJ2-7|TRBV6-2/TRBV6-3|.
ASTPGPTGSEQY
>10|.|TRBJ2-1|TRBV19|.
ATAVSANAQF
>14|.|TRBJ2-3|TRBV9|.
ASSVEGRGSTDTQY
>11|.|TRBJ2-5|TRBV27|.
ASSFGPRETQY
>13|TRBD2|TRBJ2-1|TRBV11-3|.
ASSSGGTSGREQF
>12|.|TRBJ2-5|TRBV19|.
ASSPATGSETQY
>9|.|TRBJ1-1|TRBV20-1|.
SANRPEAAF
>16|TRBD2|TRBJ2-6|TRBV3-1/TRBV3-2|.
ASSQVTSGNSGANVLT
>10|.|TRBJ1-1|TRBV12-3/TRBV12-4|.
ASSLLNTEAF
>12|TRBD1|TRBJ1-1|TRBV7-9|.
ASRNSGGSIEAF